The 11 T cell receptor beta chains below all came from one sample that was sequenced in a study of CD8+ T cells in alopecia areata. In each case, RNA was isolated and then reverse transcribed into cDNA as the sequencing template. Produced via immunoSEQ multiplex PCR; TCRdb's table is partial and in-frame only. The sample carries about 97,000 clones, roughly two fifths recorded once. The specimen sequenced was CD4+ T cells sorted from blood. Receptors were obtained from a human donor with alopecia areata.

This sequence joins TRBV7-2 and TRBJ1-5, with D possibly being TRBD1 (6 bases). The CDR3 sequence is 17 residues long. The germline V gene has CDR1 SGHTA and CDR2 FQGNSA. V gave up 1 base and J gave up 6 bases, with 19 bases separating them. CDR3 region: CASSLGRGRGHGQPQHF. CDR3 nucleotides: TGTGCCAGCAGCTTAGGCAGGGGCCGTGGTCACGGTCAGCCCCAGCATTTT.

V is TRBV4-1 and J is TRBJ2-7; 7 bases are a match to TRBD1. The ends lost 4 bases at V and 1 base at J; junction bases unmatched: 7. Germline-derived CDR1 and CDR2 are MGHRA and YSYEKL. This CDR3 is 15 amino acids long. The CDR3 DNA follows: TGCGCCAGCAGCCGCCAGGTGACAGGGTCCTACGAGCAGTACTTC. Amino acids: CASSRQVTGSYEQYF.

As concerns this clone: Other nucleotide sequences in the sample specify the same CDR3. V and J are TRBV5-1 and TRBJ2-5; a weak D match, TRBD1 (6 bases). Trimming left V 3 bases short and J 2 bases short, with 8 bases between. Germline V lookup: CDR1 SGHRS, CDR2 YFSETQ. The CDR3 loop spans 13 amino acids. The CDR3 spells CASSWTVQETQYF. CDR3 bases: TGCGCCAGCAGCTGGACAGTACAAGAGACCCAGTACTTC.

Only a few counts were recorded for this clone. This chain uses TRBV19 with TRBJ2-2, with no clear D. CDR3 length equals 14 residues. The V gene's germline CDR1 is LNHDA and CDR2 SQIVND (reference sequence). The V gene lost 4 bases and the J gene lost 8 bases, with 14 bases spanning the gap. CDR3 loop: CASSTLVVRGELFF. The CDR3 DNA is TGTGCCAGTAGTACCCTGGTCGTCCGGGGGGAGCTGTTTTTT.

This clone was found a few times. V usage is TRBV29-1 and J usage is TRBJ2-5; maybe TRBD1 (6 bases). Germline CDR1 is SQVTM and CDR2 is ANQGSEA. The V end was cut by 6 bases, the J end by 2 bases, with 16 bases between. The CDR3 totals 14 residues. The CDR3 sequence: CSVTATGRQETQYF. Written as DNA, the CDR3 is TGCAGCGTGACCGCGACAGGACGACAAGAGACCCAGTACTTC.

This chain links TRBV28 with TRBJ1-1; TRBD1 matches at 8 bases. After removal of 4 bases from V and 5 bases from J, the junction contained 12 bases not matched to a gene. Germline V CDR1 and CDR2: MDHEN, SYDVKM. The CDR3 contains 16 residues. The CDR3 region has the DNA TGTGCCAGCAGTTCAGACCCTCGGGACAGGTTGACTGAAGCTTTCTTT. Translating gives CASSSDPRDRLTEAFF.

This chain uses TRBV9 with TRBJ1-3; D remains unclear. CDR1 and CDR2 (germline): SGDLS, YYNGEE. This CDR3 region has 14 residues. V was cut by 0 bases and J by 7 bases, with 11 bases left in between. This chain's CDR3 is CASSVAEARNTIYF. CDR3 coding DNA: TGTGCCAGCAGCGTAGCTGAGGCGCGGAACACCATATATTTT.

The chain has TRBV28 and TRBJ2-7; D might be TRBD2 (6 bases). This CDR3 spans 13 amino acids. Germline CDR1 MDHEN, CDR2 SYDVKM. Trimming took off 6 bases at V and 3 bases at J, with 12 bases between the two ends. CDR3 DNA sequence: TGTGCCAGCAGAGTAGCGGCAAACTACGAGCAGTACTTC. It yields the protein CASRVAANYEQYF.

The J gene is TRBJ2-5, the V gene TRBV11-2; TRBD1 is a possible D gene (5 bases). V was cut by 3 bases and J by 5 bases, with 16 bases left in between. The CDR3 totals 15 residues. Germline values: CDR1 SGHAT, CDR2 FQNNGV. The CDR3 protein is CASSFDSLGRETQYF. CDR3 sequence (DNA): TGTGCCAGCAGCTTCGACTCCCTGGGGCGGGAGACCCAGTACTTC.

This clone was counted between two and nine times. This sequence joins TRBV7-9 and TRBJ1-3; D is unclear. V was pared by 7 bases and J by 2 bases, with 6 bases between. The CDR3 runs to 12 residues. Per germline, CDR1 SEHNR and CDR2 FQNEAQ (reference sequence). The CDR3 DNA follows: TGTGCCAGCACCCCCGCTGGAAACACCATATATTTT. This gives the protein CASTPAGNTIYF.

This chain connects TRBV5-1 to TRBJ2-3; the D gene is possibly TRBD1 (5 bases). Germline loops: CDR1 SGHRS, CDR2 YFSETQ. CDR3 length: 15 amino acids. Trimming removed 7 bases from V and 2 bases from J, with 17 bases in between. CDR3 sequence reads: CASGTGEPLTDTQYF. The CDR3 DNA follows: TGCGCCAGCGGAACAGGAGAACCACTCACAGATACGCAGTATTTT.